This entry concerns a single TCR beta chain. Antigen specificity is unknown. The sample comes from a study of T cells in Graves' hyperthyroidism and ophthalmopathy. From germline, CDR1 is GTSNPN and CDR2 SVGIG (reference sequence). V lost 5 bases, J lost 0 bases, and 2 bases lay in between. The CDR3 has 11 amino acids. The source material, RNA transcripts, was used to amplify TCR beta CDR3 regions. The HTBI primer set drove a first-round RT-PCR of the TCR CDR3. TCRdb re-called the multiplex PCR reads with MiXCR, one entry per CDR3 protein. The repertoire holds more than 250,000 distinct CDR3 sequences, with around 15% as singletons. The patients, who ranged from 18 to 65 in age, presented with newly diagnosed hyperthyroidism lasting under 2 months. Study results and caveats: Blood also carried most thyroid clonotypes expanded above 0.001. Median prediction lead before ophthalmopathy onset was about 6.7 months with the model.

The genes are TRBV30 and TRBJ1-3; D is undetermined. The receptor was derived from a woman in her fifties or sixties with Graves' hyperthyroidism that later progressed to Graves' ophthalmopathy. Sequenced: blood. CDR3 region: CAWDSGNTIYF. CDR3 sequence (DNA): TGTGCCTGGGACTCTGGAAACACCATATATTTT.